The present T cell receptor beta chain was sequenced within a study of blood T cell repertoires in COVID-19. This CDR3 has 16 amino acids. CDR1 and CDR2 from the germline V gene are MDHEN and SYDVKM. V gave up 6 bases and J gave up 8 bases; unmatched junction bases: 12. In the source study's methods: Quantification of nucleated cells was approximated via reference gene primer amplification. TCRdb keeps only in-frame clones here, not all; method: immunoSEQ multiplex PCR. That table is the source of V, J and clone size, and D and trimming were worked out from the DNA. The sample lists over 250,000 clones; about 87% were seen once.

The receptor was isolated from a woman in her forties or fifties with acute or convalescent COVID-19. Sequencing was done on a sample of peripheral blood. This sequence joins TRBV28 and TRBJ1-4, with TRBD1 matching over 10 bases. The CDR3 region has the DNA TGTGCCAGCAGACAGGTGGGGACAGGGGTTAGAGAAAAACTGTTTTTT. It is translated as CASRQVGTGVREKLFF.